Sequencing of this TCR beta chain was carried out in a study of tumor-infiltrating lymphocytes in primary liver carcinoma. Overall study results and limits: Tumor-adjacent and tumor-blood pairs displayed less overlap than did pairs of tumor regions.

Comment on this clonotype: Its antigen is undetermined. Possible read error: a much larger clone is one base away.

Germline DNA was extracted too, while blood RNA derived from unsorted whole blood. From 450 to 600 ng total RNA, TCR beta cDNA was generated with a primer in the constant region. Each TCR beta library was derived from three nested multiplex PCR rounds that employed slightly modified ARM-PCR. The first two PCR rounds used TRBV1-TRBV30 primers with a Cbeta primer, approximately 9 cycles each. TCRdb independently ran MiXCR on the multiplex PCR reads; one entry per CDR3 protein. Among fewer than 350,000 distinct CDR3 sequences listed, roughly two thirds were seen once. The CDR3 has 15 amino acids. The V end lost 9 bases, the J end lost 5 bases, and 22 bases lay between the germline ends. The germline V gene encodes CDR1 SGHTS and CDR2 YDEGEE.

This receptor was obtained from a man aged 40-49 years with primary liver carcinoma and hepatitis B virus infection. The rearrangement uses TRBV5-8 and TRBJ2-3, with D perhaps matching TRBD1 or TRBD2 (5 bases each). Sequencing was done on a sample of peripheral blood. The CDR3 DNA follows: TGTGCCACTACCCTGGGGGAGCGTAACATAGATACGCAGTATTTT. It codes for CATTLGERNIDTQYF.